The source of this T cell receptor (beta chain) is a study of radiation and T cells in renal cell carcinoma. The study, taken as a whole, reports: Compared with controls, irradiated tumors had more, larger dominant CDR3 motifs. Top 100 clonotypes averaged about 54% in irradiated versus around 45% in nephrectomy-only tumors.

The V gene lost 1 base and the J gene lost 5 bases, with 15 bases spanning the gap. The germline CDR1 and CDR2 sequences are LGHNA and YSLEER. The CDR3 runs 15 residues. Comment on this clone: Its matching antigen is unknown.

Here immunoSEQ multiplex PCR was the method, and the copy in TCRdb shows in-frame clones only, minus some. The sample has 10,000 to 15,000 clones, 33% seen once. Treatment meaning: 15 Gy SBRT to primary tumor, nephrectomy 4 weeks later. The sequence was obtained from a man aged 55 to 70 with renal cell carcinoma. The input for sequencing was tumor tissue, taken from a patient whose treatment included radiotherapy and nephrectomy. The rearrangement joins TRBV4-3 to TRBJ2-7; maybe TRBD1 (5 bases). CDR3 protein: CASSQVWGRWDEQYF. The CDR3 region has the DNA TGCGCCAGCAGCCAAGTTTGGGGCAGGTGGGACGAGCAGTACTTC.